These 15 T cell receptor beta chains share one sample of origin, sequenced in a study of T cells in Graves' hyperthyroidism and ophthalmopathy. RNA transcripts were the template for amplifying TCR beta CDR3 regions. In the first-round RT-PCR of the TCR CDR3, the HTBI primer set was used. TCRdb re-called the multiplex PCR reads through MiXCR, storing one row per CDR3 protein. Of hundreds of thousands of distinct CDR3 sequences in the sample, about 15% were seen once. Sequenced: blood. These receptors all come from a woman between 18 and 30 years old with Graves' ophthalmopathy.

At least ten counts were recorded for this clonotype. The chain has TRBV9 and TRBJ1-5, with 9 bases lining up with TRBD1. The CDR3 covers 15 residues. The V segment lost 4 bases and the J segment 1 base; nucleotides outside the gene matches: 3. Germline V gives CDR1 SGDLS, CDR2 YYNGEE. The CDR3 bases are TGTGCCAGCAGCCCCGGGACAGGGAGCAATCAGCCCCAGCATTTT. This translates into CASSPGTGSNQPQHF.

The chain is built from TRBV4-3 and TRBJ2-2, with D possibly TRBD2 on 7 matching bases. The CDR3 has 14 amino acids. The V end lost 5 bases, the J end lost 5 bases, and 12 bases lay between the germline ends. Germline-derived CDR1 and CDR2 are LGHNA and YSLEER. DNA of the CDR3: TGCGCCAGCAGCGGGGGAGGGGGGACCGGGGAGCTGTTTTTT. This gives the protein CASSGGGGTGELFF.

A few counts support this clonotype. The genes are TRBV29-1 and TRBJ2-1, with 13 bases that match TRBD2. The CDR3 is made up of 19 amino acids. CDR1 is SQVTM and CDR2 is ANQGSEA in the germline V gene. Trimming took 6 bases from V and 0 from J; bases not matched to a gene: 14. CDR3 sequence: CSVCLIGTSGKGSYNEQFF. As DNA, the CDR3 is TGCAGCGTCTGTTTGATCGGGACTAGCGGGAAGGGCTCCTACAATGAGCAGTTCTTC.

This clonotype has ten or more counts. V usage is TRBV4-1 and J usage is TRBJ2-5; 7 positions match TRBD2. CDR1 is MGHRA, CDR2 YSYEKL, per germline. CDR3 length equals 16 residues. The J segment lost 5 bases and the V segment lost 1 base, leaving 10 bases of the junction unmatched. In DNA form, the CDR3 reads TGCGCCAGCAGCCAAGTTCGCGCGGGAGAAAAGGAGACCCAGTACTTC. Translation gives CASSQVRAGEKETQYF.

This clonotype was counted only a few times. Written as DNA, the CDR3 is TGTGCCAGCAGTTACGCGGTTGAATACGAGCAGTACTTC. As protein: CASSYAVEYEQYF. The V and J genes are TRBV6-1 and TRBJ2-7; no clear D. Per the germline V gene, CDR1 is MNHNS and CDR2 is SASEGT. V lost 5 bases to trimming and J lost 4 bases, with 12 bases between them. There are 13 residues in the CDR3.

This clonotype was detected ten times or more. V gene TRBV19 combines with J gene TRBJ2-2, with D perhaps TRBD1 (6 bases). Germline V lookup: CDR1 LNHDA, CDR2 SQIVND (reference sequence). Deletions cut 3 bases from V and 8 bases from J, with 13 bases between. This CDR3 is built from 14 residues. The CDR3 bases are TGTGCCAGTAGTATGGATGGGACATCAGGGGAGCTGTTTTTT. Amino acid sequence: CASSMDGTSGELFF. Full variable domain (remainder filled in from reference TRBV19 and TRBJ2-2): DGGITQSPKYLFRKEGQNVTLSCEQNLNHDAMYWYRQDPGQGLRLIYYSQIVNDFQKGDIAEGYSVSREKKESFPLTVTSAQKNPTAFYLCASSMDGTSGELFFGEGSRLTVL.

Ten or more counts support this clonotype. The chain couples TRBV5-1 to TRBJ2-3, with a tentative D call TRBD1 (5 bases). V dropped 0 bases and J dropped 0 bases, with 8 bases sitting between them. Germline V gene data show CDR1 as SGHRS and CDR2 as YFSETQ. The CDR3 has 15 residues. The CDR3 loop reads CASSLDGQSTDTQYF. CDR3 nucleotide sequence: TGCGCCAGCAGCTTGGATGGACAAAGCACAGATACGCAGTATTTT.

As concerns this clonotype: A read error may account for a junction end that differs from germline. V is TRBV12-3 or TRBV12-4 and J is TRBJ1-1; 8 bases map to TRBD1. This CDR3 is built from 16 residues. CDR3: CANSPAPGQGNTEAFF. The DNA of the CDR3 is TGTGCCAACAGTCCCGCCCCAGGACAGGGGAACACTGAAGCTTTCTTT.

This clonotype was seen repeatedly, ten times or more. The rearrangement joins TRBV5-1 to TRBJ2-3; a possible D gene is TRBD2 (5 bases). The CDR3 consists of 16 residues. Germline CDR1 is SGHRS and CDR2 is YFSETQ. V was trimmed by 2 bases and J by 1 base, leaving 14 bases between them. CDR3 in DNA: TGCGCCAGCAGCTTCTATCCTACTAGGGGCACAGATACGCAGTATTTT. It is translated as CASSFYPTRGTDTQYF.

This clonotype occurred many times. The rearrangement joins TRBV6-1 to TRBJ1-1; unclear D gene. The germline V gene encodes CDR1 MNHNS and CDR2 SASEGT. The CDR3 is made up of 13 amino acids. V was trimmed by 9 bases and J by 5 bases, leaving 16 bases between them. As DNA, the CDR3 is TGTGCCAGTAGCACGCGGGCTGAGACTGAAGCTTTCTTT. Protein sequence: CASSTRAETEAFF.

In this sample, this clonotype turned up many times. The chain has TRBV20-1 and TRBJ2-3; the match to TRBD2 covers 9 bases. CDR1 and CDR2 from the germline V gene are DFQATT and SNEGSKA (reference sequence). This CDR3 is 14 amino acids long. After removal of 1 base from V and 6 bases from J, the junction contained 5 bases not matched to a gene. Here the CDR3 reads CSARVPSGTDTQYF. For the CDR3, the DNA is TGCAGTGCTAGAGTACCTAGCGGGACCGATACGCAGTATTTT.

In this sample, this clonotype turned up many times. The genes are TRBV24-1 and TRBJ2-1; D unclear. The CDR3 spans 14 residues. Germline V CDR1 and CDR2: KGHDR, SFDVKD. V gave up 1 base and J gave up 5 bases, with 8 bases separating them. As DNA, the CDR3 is TGTGCCACCAGTGATTTTGGCCGGCACAATGAGCAGTTCTTC. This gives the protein CATSDFGRHNEQFF.

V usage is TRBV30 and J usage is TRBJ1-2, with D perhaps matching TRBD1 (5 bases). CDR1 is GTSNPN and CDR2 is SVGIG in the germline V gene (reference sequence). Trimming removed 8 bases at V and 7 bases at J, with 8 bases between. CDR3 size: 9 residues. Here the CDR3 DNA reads TGTGCCCAAGGGGCTGGCTACACCTTC. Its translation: CAQGAGYTF.

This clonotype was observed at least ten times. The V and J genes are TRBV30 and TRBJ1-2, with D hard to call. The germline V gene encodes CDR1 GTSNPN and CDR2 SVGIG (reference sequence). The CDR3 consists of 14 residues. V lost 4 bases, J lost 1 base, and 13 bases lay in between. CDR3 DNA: TGTGCCTGGAAAGTAAAGGGCCATAACTATGGCTACACCTTC. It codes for CAWKVKGHNYGYTF.

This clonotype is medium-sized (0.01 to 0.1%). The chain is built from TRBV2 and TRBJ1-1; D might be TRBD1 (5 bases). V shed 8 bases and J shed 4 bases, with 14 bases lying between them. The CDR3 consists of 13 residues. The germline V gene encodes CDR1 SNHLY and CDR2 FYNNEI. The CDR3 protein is CASWRGGGTEAFF. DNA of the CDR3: TGTGCCAGCTGGAGGGGAGGCGGCACTGAAGCTTTCTTT.